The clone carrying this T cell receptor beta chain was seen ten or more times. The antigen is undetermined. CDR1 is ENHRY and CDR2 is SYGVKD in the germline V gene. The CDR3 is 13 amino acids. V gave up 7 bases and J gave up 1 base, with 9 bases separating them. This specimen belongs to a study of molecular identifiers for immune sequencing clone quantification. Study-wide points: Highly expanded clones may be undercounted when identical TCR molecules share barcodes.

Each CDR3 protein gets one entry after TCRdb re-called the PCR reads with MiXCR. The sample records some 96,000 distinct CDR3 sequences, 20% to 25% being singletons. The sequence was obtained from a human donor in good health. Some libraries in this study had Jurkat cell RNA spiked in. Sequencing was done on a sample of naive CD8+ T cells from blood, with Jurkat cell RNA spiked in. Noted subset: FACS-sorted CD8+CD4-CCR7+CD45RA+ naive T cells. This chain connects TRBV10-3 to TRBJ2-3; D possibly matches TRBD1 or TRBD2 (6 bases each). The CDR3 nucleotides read TGTGCCATCATGGAGGGGGGCACAGATACGCAGTATTTT. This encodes CAIMEGGTDTQYF.